This T cell receptor beta chain was identified during a study of vaccination effects on CD4 cells after COVID-19. Study summary: Sequencing in the ViraFEST assay came after antigen-specific CD4+ T cells had been expanded with viral peptide pools, which were used to stimulate PBMC. After the second dose, samples were taken at median day 72. Every well got a few million PBMC, which were grown with about 10 IU/ml IL-2 and around 10 ug/ml peptides.

Germline V CDR1 and CDR2: SGHRS, YFSETQ. J was trimmed by 5 bases and V by 4 bases; bases with no gene match: 4. The CDR3 loop spans 15 amino acids. Comment on this clone: The antigen is undetermined.

Produced via immunoSEQ multiplex PCR; TCRdb's table is partial and in-frame only. The sample consists of just under 75,000 clones, roughly 73% of them appearing once. A roughly 10-day culture period preceded the isolation of CD4+ T cells. Two-dose BNT162b2 or mRNA-1273 vaccination was given to participants. Half-medium replacement with IL-2 medium occurred on days 3 and 7. Sequencing was performed on CD4+ T cells from PBMCs cultured without peptide, taken after COVID-19 vaccination. The receptor was derived from a human donor who received a COVID-19 vaccine. The chain uses TRBV5-1 and TRBJ2-1; TRBD1 aligns across 12 bases. The CDR3 reads CASSAGTGGHNEQFF. The DNA of the CDR3 is TGCGCCAGCAGCGCCGGGACAGGGGGCCACAATGAGCAGTTCTTC.